This T cell receptor beta chain was found in a study of blood T cell repertoires in COVID-19. V shed 0 bases and J 3 bases; nucleotides not matched to a gene: 2. The CDR3 is 16 residues long. CDR1 SGHNT and CDR2 YYREEE come from the germline V gene (reference sequence). Authors' processing steps: Reference gene primer amplification yielded estimated nucleated cell counts. The table came from immunoSEQ multiplex PCR; TCRdb's copy has only in-frame clones and leaves some out. That table furnishes V, J and clone size, whereas the DNA furnished D and trimming. The sample has 350,000 to 400,000 clones, 80% to 90% seen once. Categorization into cohorts depended on clinical history that participants reported.

The V and J genes are TRBV5-4 and TRBJ2-3; TRBD2 aligns across 12 bases. Material: PBMCs or T cells enriched from blood (not recorded which). This receptor was identified in a man aged 35 to 55 in a cohort exposed to, infected with or recovered from COVID-19 (not recorded which). The CDR3 spells CASSLGTSGRTDTQYF. Here the CDR3 DNA reads TGTGCCAGCAGCTTGGGCACTAGCGGGAGGACAGATACGCAGTATTTT.